These 21 T cell receptor beta chains were sequenced from one sample in a study of blood T cell repertoires in COVID-19. The table came from immunoSEQ multiplex PCR; TCRdb's copy has only in-frame clones and leaves some out. The data show hundreds of thousands of clones, about nine tenths seen once. Source material: PBMCs or T cells enriched from blood (not recorded which). The source is a woman aged 40 to 55 who had recovered from COVID-19.

The chain carries TRBV4-1 and TRBJ1-2; 8 bases line up with TRBD1. The trim removed 0 bases at V and 8 bases at J, leaving 11 bases unmatched. Looked up from germline, CDR1 is MGHRA and CDR2 is YSYEKL. This CDR3 is built from 16 residues. CDR3 sequence reads: CASSQETGGGLRGYTF. CDR3 in DNA: TGCGCCAGCAGCCAAGAAACAGGGGGTGGTCTGCGGGGCTACACCTTC.

The V and J genes are TRBV19 and TRBJ2-7; TRBD1 is a possible D gene (6 bases). The CDR3 totals 15 residues. CDR1 LNHDA and CDR2 SQIVND come from the germline V gene (reference sequence). Trimming cost V 2 bases and J 4 bases, with 15 bases left between them. In nucleotides, the CDR3 is TGTGCCAGTAGTATATCGGCCAGGGGCGGGTACGAGCAGTACTTC. Protein product: CASSISARGGYEQYF.

V and J are TRBV6-1 and TRBJ2-3; 8 positions match TRBD2. The CDR3 extends over 13 amino acids. CDR1 is MNHNS and CDR2 is SASEGT in the germline V gene. V gave up 2 bases and J gave up 9 bases; unmatched junction bases: 4. In DNA, the CDR3 is TGTGCCAGCAGTGAACCGGGACTAGGCACGCAGTATTTT. The encoded protein is CASSEPGLGTQYF.

J is TRBJ2-1 and V is TRBV5-1; the D is unclear. The CDR3 runs 13 residues. The V gene's germline CDR1 is SGHRS and CDR2 YFSETQ. V was pared by 2 bases and J by 0 bases, with 3 bases between. The CDR3 DNA follows: TGCGCCAGCAGCTTCGGCTCCTACAATGAGCAGTTCTTC. Its protein is CASSFGSYNEQFF.

The chain uses TRBV19 and TRBJ2-7; no clear D. This CDR3 has 15 amino acids. Trimming shortened V by 4 bases and J by 0 bases, and 13 bases separated the two germline ends. The germline V gene has CDR1 LNHDA and CDR2 SQIVND (reference sequence). This CDR3 reads CASSTGPHPSYEQYF. In DNA form, the CDR3 reads TGTGCCAGTAGTACAGGCCCCCACCCCTCCTACGAGCAGTACTTC.

For this clone: The same CDR3 also results from other DNA sequences found in this sample. The J gene is TRBJ2-7, the V gene TRBV19, with TRBD2 as a possible D gene (5 bases). V lost 4 bases and J 3 bases, leaving 7 bases between the germline ends. CDR3 length: 12 amino acids. Germline loops: CDR1 LNHDA, CDR2 SQIVND (reference sequence). The CDR3 reads CASSTGGYEQYF. The CDR3 DNA is TGTGCCAGTAGTACCGGAGGCTACGAGCAGTACTTC.

This chain connects TRBV5-6 to TRBJ1-1; 7 nucleotides align to TRBD1. Per germline, CDR1 SGHDT and CDR2 YYEEEE. V was pared by 5 bases and J by 6 bases, with 16 bases of the junction left unmatched. The CDR3 contains 16 residues. DNA for the CDR3: TGTGCCAGCAGTCAGACAGGGACGATCGGTAGGGCTGAAGCTTTCTTT. It codes for CASSQTGTIGRAEAFF.

The chain joins TRBV7-2 to TRBJ2-3; TRBD2 agrees at 7 bases. V gave up 3 bases and J gave up 5 bases; unmatched junction bases: 11. Germline values: CDR1 SGHTA, CDR2 FQGNSA. The CDR3 has 16 residues. CDR3 sequence (DNA): TGTGCCAGCAGCTTCGGGACTATGGGGATTGGAGATACGCAGTATTTT. Translation: CASSFGTMGIGDTQYF.

This clone came up once. The chain is built from TRBV19 and TRBJ2-2; 7 nucleotides match TRBD2. Germline assignment: CDR1 LNHDA and CDR2 SQIVND (reference sequence). V lost 3 bases, J lost 5 bases, and 3 bases stayed unmatched. The CDR3 loop spans 14 amino acids. The DNA for the CDR3 is TGTGCCAGTAGTATTCCGCGGGAGACCGGGGAGCTGTTTTTT. This translates into CASSIPRETGELFF.

V gene TRBV4-3 combines with J gene TRBJ2-5; tentative D call: TRBD2 (6 bases). The CDR3 is 17 residues long. V lost 3 bases to trimming and J lost 4 bases, with 21 bases between them. Per the germline V gene, CDR1 is LGHNA and CDR2 is YSLEER. The CDR3 region is CASSQDVVFAGLETQYF. DNA for the CDR3: TGCGCCAGCAGCCAGGATGTCGTTTTCGCGGGGTTAGAGACCCAGTACTTC.

The V gene is TRBV3-1 (or the pseudogene TRBV3-2), the J gene TRBJ1-2; perhaps TRBD1 as D (6 bases). The CDR3 contains 13 residues. Looked up from germline, CDR1 is LGHDT and CDR2 is YNNKEL (reference sequence). V was cut by 5 bases and J by 6 bases, with 13 bases left in between. This CDR3 is CASSRQVRDGYTF. In nucleotides, the CDR3 is TGTGCCAGCAGCAGACAGGTCCGGGATGGCTACACCTTC.

This rearrangement joins TRBV7-2 to TRBJ2-3, with 11 nucleotides matching TRBD2. Germline loops: CDR1 SGHTA, CDR2 FQGNSA. CDR3 length equals 16 residues. The ends lost 4 bases at V and 4 bases at J; junction bases unmatched: 7. In DNA form, the CDR3 reads TGTGCCAGCAGCTCCTCTAGCGGGAGGATGGCAGATACGCAGTATTTT. Translating it yields CASSSSSGRMADTQYF.

This rearrangement joins TRBV6-2 or TRBV6-3 to TRBJ2-7; D possibly corresponds to TRBD2 (5 bases). The germline CDR1 and CDR2 sequences are MNHEY and SVGEGT. The CDR3 covers 14 residues. Deletions cut 4 bases from V and 0 bases from J, with 10 bases between. CDR3 region: CASSSLGISYEQYF. DNA for the CDR3: TGTGCCAGCAGTTCTCTCGGGATCTCCTACGAGCAGTACTTC.

The V and J genes are TRBV19 and TRBJ2-2; a weak D match, TRBD1 (6 bases). Germline V gene sequence: CDR1 LNHDA, CDR2 SQIVND (reference sequence). Trimming took off 5 bases at V and 6 bases at J, with 10 bases between the two ends. CDR3 length: 13 amino acids. The CDR3 sequence is CASSPRTAGELFF. In DNA, the CDR3 is TGTGCCAGTAGTCCCCGGACAGCCGGGGAGCTGTTTTTT.

The J gene is TRBJ1-1, the V gene TRBV15; 7 bases map to TRBD1. This CDR3 contains 15 residues. Trimming removed 1 base from V and 6 bases from J; junction bases left unmatched: 8. The germline CDR1 and CDR2 sequences are LNHNV and YYDKDF (reference sequence). CDR3 sequence (DNA): TGTGCCACCAGCAGAGGAGGGACAGCCCTCGCTGAAGCTTTCTTT. Protein: CATSRGGTALAEAFF.

This rearrangement joins TRBV19 to TRBJ1-5; TRBD1 aligns across 7 bases. V trimming: 9 bases; J trimming: 4 bases; junction bases outside the gene matches: 15. This CDR3 is built from 16 residues. Germline V gene data show CDR1 as LNHDA and CDR2 as SQIVND (reference sequence). The CDR3 region has the DNA TGTGCCAGCAGTCCTCGACAGGGAAAGTTAAATCAGCCCCAGCATTTT. It yields the protein CASSPRQGKLNQPQHF. The full variable domain, with the rest looked up from reference TRBV19 and TRBJ1-5, is DGGITQSPKYLFRKEGQNVTLSCEQNLNHDAMYWYRQDPGQGLRLIYYSQIVNDFQKGDIAEGYSVSREKKESFPLTVTSAQKNPTAFYLCASSPRQGKLNQPQHFGDGTRLSIL.

The V and J genes are TRBV18 and TRBJ2-5, with 10 bases that match TRBD2. CDR3 length: 18 residues. Trimming cost V 0 bases and J 1 base; bases outside gene matches: 8. The germline V gene encodes CDR1 KGHSH and CDR2 LQKENI. The CDR3 nucleotides are TGTGCCAGCTCACCACCGGAACTAGCGGGAAAGCGCCAAGAGACCCAGTACTTC. Protein sequence: CASSPPELAGKRQETQYF. Filled out from reference TRBV18 and TRBJ2-5, the complete variable domain reads NAGVMQNPRHLVRRRGQEARLRCSPMKGHSHVYWYRQLPEEGLKFMVYLQKENIIDESGMPKERFSAEFPKEGPSILRIQQVVRGDSAAYFCASSPPELAGKRQETQYFGPGTRLLVL.

The chain uses TRBV6-5 and TRBJ2-5, with D unclear. V lost 4 bases to trimming and J lost 0 bases, with 6 bases between them. Germline lookup yields CDR1 MNHEY and CDR2 SVGAGI. The CDR3 is 13 amino acids. The CDR3: CASSSDYQETQYF. DNA for the CDR3: TGTGCCAGCAGTTCCGACTACCAAGAGACCCAGTACTTC.

This clone has a single count. This rearrangement joins TRBV11-3 to TRBJ2-3; 7 bases align to TRBD2. With V trimmed by 5 bases and J by 1 base, 3 bases remained unmatched. This CDR3 is 14 amino acids long. Germline CDR1 and CDR2: SGHNT and YENEEA. The CDR3 nucleotides read TGTGCCAGCAGCGACCGGGAGGGCACAGATACGCAGTATTTT. Its translation: CASSDREGTDTQYF.

This chain connects TRBV3-1 (or the pseudogene TRBV3-2) to TRBJ1-1; D is possibly TRBD1 (5 bases). The germline V and J ends were trimmed by 1 base and 3 bases, with 12 bases remaining between them. Germline-derived CDR1 and CDR2 are LGHDT and YNNKEL (reference sequence). The CDR3 runs to 15 residues. The CDR3 coding sequence is TGTGCCAGCAGCCAAGTATTCAGGGTCGACACTGAAGCTTTCTTT. Protein product: CASSQVFRVDTEAFF.

This sequence joins TRBV7-2 and TRBJ2-3; D may be TRBD2 (5 bases). V was cut by 4 bases and J by 2 bases, with 7 bases left in between. Looked up from germline, CDR1 is SGHTA and CDR2 is FQGNSA. The CDR3 length is 13 residues. The CDR3 bases are TGTGCCAGCAGCTGGGGAGTCACAGATACGCAGTATTTT. It codes for CASSWGVTDTQYF.